Described below is a single TCR beta chain sequence and its context. Its antigen is not known. This sample was included in a study of T cell responses to AZD1222 COVID-19 vaccine. General study results and limits: The study reported that nearly half of spike-specific TCRs target unmutated variant regions. Donors, mostly white British, included more females; clonal diversity was possibly underestimated.

The repertoire was sequenced with immunoSEQ multiplex PCR; TCRdb's copy has only in-frame clones and lacks some. In the table there are 100,000 to 150,000 clones, 80% to 90% of which are singletons. This CDR3 comprises 15 residues. V lost 6 bases, J lost 5 bases, and 13 bases stayed unmatched. From germline, CDR1 is MNHEY and CDR2 SVGAGI. This chain joins TRBV6-5 and TRBJ2-7, with 7 bases aligning to TRBD2. The sample in question was peripheral blood, obtained on day 0 of AZD1222 vaccination. The TCR originated in an adult in good health. The CDR3 bases are TGTGCCAGCAGCCAAACTAGCGTCACGACCCACGAGCAGTACTTC. This translates into CASSQTSVTTHEQYF.